This TCR beta chain stems from a study of response to subunit inactivated influenza vaccine. General study results and limits: Authors proposed each seasonal influenza vaccination draws in few new T cells.

This CDR3 has 16 residues. Germline CDR1 reads SQVTM; CDR2 reads ANQGSEA. Trimming pared 5 bases from V and 0 bases from J, leaving 17 bases between. TCRdb itself ran the RT-PCR reads through MiXCR, one entry per CDR3 protein. Of about 700,000 distinct CDR3 sequences listed, less than 20% are singletons. In its sample, this clonotype was seen a few times. Its target is not known. This TCR derives from a man between 45 and 60 years old who received an inactivated influenza vaccine. The sample in question was PBMCs from blood, obtained about 11 days after vaccination. This rearrangement joins TRBV29-1 to TRBJ2-1; D uncertain. CDR3 residues: CSVRNGEWASYNEQFF. CDR3 nucleotide sequence: TGCAGCGTTCGAAATGGGGAATGGGCCTCCTACAATGAGCAGTTCTTC.